This TCR beta chain was observed in a study of blood T cell repertoires in COVID-19. Original processing notes: Amplifying reference gene primers gave estimates of nucleated cell counts. Sequencing used immunoSEQ multiplex PCR; TCRdb keeps in-frame clones, though not all of them. D and trimming come from the DNA, and the V and J calls and clone size come from that table. The repertoire includes around 300,000 clones, over 75% of them detected once, and approximately 4% sits in the top ten. Germline V gene data show CDR1 as GTSNPN and CDR2 as SVGIG (reference sequence). The CDR3 is 12 amino acids. V gave up 8 bases and J gave up 0 bases, with 10 bases separating them.

This chain links TRBV30 with TRBJ1-1; D is unclear. This receptor was obtained from a woman aged 45-60 years with active or convalescent COVID-19. Source material: peripheral blood. CDR3 sequence (DNA): TGTGCCAGATGGCAGTTGAACACTGAAGCTTTCTTT. Its protein is CARWQLNTEAFF.